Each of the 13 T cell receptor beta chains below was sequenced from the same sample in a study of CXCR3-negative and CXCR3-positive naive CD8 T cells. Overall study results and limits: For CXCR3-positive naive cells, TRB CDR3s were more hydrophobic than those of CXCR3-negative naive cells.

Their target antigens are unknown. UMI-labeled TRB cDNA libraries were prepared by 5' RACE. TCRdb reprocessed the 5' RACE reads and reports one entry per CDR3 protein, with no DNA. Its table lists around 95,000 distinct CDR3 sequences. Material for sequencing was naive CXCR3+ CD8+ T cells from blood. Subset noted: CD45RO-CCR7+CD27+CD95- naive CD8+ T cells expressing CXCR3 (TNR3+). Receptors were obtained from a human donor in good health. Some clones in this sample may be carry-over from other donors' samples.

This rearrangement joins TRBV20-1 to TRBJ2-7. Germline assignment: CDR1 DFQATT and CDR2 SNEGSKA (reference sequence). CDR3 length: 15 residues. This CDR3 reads CSARDEGQETYEQYF.

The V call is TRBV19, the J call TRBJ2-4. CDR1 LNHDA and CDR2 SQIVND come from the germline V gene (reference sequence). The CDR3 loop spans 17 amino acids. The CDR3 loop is CASSIDRAVGAKNIQYF.

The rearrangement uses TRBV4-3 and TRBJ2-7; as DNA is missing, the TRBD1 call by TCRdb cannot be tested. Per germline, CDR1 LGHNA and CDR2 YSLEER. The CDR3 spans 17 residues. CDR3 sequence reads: CASSHRVPGLASNEQYF.

Here the CDR3 reads CASRLNTRGVTGELFF. The chain recombines TRBV11-2 with TRBJ2-2. The CDR3 covers 16 residues. From germline, CDR1 is SGHAT and CDR2 FQNNGV.

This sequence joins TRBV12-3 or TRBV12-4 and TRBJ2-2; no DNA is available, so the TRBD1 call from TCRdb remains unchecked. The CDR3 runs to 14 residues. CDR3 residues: CASPRDTGTGELFF.

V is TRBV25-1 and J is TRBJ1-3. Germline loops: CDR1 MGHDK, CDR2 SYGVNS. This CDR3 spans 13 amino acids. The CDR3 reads CATTQTSGNTIYF.

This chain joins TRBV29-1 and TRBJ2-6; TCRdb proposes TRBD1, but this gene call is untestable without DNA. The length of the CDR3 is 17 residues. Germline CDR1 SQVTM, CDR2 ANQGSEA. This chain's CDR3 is CSVESRPGGSGANVLTF. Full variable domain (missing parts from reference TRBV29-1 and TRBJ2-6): SAVISQKPSRDICQRGTSLTIQCQVDSQVTMMFWYRQQPGQSLTLIATANQGSEATYESGFVIDKFPISRPNLTFSTLTVSNMSPEDSSIYLCSVESRPGGSGANVLTFGAGSRLTVL.

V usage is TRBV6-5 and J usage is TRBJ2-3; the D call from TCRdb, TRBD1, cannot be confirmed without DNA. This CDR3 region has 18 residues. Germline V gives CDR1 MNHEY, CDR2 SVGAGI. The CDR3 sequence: CASSPPGTGLGFTDTQYF.

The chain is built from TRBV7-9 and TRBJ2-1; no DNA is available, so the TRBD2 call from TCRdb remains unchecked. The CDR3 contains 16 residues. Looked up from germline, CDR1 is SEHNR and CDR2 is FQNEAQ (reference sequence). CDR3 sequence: CASKFSSGSSYNEQFF.

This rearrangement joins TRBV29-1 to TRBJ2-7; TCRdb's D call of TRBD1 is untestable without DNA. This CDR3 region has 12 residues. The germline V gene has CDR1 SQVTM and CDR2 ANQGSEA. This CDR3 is CSAGDISYEQYF.

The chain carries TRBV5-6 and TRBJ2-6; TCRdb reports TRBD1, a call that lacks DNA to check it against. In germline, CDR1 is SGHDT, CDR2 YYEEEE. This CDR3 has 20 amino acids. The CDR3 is CASSLKGQGAPGDGANVLTF.

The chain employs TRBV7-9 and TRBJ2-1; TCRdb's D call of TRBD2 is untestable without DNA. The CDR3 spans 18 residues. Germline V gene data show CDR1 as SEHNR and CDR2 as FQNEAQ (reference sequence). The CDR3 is CASSLVVSGGAFYNEQFF.

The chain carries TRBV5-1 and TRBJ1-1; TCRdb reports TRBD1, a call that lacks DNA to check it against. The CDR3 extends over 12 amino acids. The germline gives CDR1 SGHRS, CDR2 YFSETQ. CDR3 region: CASSSQGAEAFF.